Reported below is one T cell receptor beta chain. Antigen specificity is unknown. The sample comes from a study of cytomegalovirus exposure and HLA in healthy donors. Overall study results and limits: Indistinguishability led to the exclusion of some V segments, TRBV6-2 and TRBV6-3 included. Later analysis indicated greater clonal expansion among HLA-associated TCR beta chains than among equally common other chains.

13 Jbeta primers and 60 Vbeta primers were used for the PCR. Generated by immunoSEQ multiplex PCR, the TCRdb table keeps only in-frame clones and is missing some. In the table there are 150,000 to 250,000 clones, approximately 85% of which are singletons. The germline V gene has CDR1 LNHDA and CDR2 SQIVND (reference sequence). The J segment lost 5 bases and the V segment lost 7 bases, leaving 8 bases of the junction unmatched. CDR3 length equals 14 residues. This chain links TRBV19 with TRBJ1-2; 9 nucleotides line up with TRBD1. The sequenced sample was PBMCs. The clonotype comes from a woman aged 50 to 60 in good health and CMV-seropositive. CDR3 loop: CASNPGQGFYGYTF. The CDR3 DNA reads TGTGCCAGTAACCCGGGACAGGGATTTTATGGCTACACCTTC.